This T cell receptor (beta chain) was sequenced for a study of shared clonotypes between healthy human individuals. The CDR3 loop spans 14 amino acids. Trimming took 3 bases from V and 4 from J; bases not matched to a gene: 3. Germline values: CDR1 SGHVS, CDR2 FQNEAQ. Here immunoSEQ multiplex PCR was the method, and the copy in TCRdb shows in-frame clones only, minus some. The sample consists of around 990,000 clones, 60% to 80% of them appearing once. As regards this clone: Other DNA variants within this sample encode the same CDR3.

Material for sequencing was memory CD4+ T cells from PBMCs. Subset defined: CD45RA-negative fraction. The chain links TRBV7-8 to TRBJ2-7; 10 bases are shared with TRBD1. The clonotype was recovered from a man aged 18 to 35 in good health. Some clones in this sample may be carry-over from other donors' samples. This CDR3 reads CASSLGQGRYEQYF. CDR3 DNA sequence: TGTGCCAGCAGCTTGGGACAGGGGAGGTACGAGCAGTACTTC.